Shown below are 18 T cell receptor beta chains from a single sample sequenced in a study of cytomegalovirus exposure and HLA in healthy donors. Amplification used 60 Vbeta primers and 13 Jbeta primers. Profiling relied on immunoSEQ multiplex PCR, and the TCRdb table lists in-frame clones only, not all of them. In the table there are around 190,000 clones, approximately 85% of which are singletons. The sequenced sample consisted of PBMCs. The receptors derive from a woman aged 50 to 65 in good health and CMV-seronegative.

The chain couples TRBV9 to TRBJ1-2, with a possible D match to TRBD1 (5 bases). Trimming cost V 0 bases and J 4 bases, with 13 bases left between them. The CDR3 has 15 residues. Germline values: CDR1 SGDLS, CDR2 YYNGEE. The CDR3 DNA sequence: TGTGCCAGCAGCGTAGCTACCGGACAACTCTATGGCTACACCTTC. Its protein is CASSVATGQLYGYTF.

For the CDR3, the DNA is TGTGCCAGCAGTTCTAACAGGGGACACACAGATACGCAGTATTTT. Protein product: CASSSNRGHTDTQYF. The rearrangement joins TRBV28 to TRBJ2-3, with 7 bases that match TRBD1. The CDR3 is 15 amino acids. In germline, CDR1 is MDHEN, CDR2 SYDVKM. The V segment lost 4 bases and the J segment 2 bases; nucleotides outside the gene matches: 6.

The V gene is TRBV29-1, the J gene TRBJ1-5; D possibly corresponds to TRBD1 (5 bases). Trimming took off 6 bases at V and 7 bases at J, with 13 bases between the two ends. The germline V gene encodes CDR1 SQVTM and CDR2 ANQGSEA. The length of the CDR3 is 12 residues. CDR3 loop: CSVGARGQPQHF. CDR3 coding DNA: TGCAGCGTCGGGGCGCGGGGGCAGCCCCAGCATTTT.

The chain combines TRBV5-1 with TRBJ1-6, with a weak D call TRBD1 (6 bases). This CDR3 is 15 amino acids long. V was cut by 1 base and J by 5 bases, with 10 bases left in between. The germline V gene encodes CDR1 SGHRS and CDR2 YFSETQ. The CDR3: CASSLMDSNNSPLHF. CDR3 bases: TGCGCCAGCAGCTTGATGGACAGCAATAATTCACCCCTCCACTTT.

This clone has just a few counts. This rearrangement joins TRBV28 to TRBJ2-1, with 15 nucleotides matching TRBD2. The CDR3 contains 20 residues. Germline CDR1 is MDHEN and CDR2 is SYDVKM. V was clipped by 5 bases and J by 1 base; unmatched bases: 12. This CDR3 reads CASSPYPGLAGGHSYNEQFF. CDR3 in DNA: TGTGCCAGCAGTCCATATCCGGGACTAGCGGGAGGTCATTCCTACAATGAGCAGTTCTTC.

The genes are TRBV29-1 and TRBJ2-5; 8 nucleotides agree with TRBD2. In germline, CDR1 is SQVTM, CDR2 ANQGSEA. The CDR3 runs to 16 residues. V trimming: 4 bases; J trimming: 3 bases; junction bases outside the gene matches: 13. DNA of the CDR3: TGCAGCGTTGGCGGAGTGGCTAGCGGGTTCGAAGAGACCCAGTACTTC. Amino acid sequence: CSVGGVASGFEETQYF. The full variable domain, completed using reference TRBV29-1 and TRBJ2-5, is SAVISQKPSRDICQRGTSLTIQCQVDSQVTMMFWYRQQPGQSLTLIATANQGSEATYESGFVIDKFPISRPNLTFSTLTVSNMSPEDSSIYLCSVGGVASGFEETQYFGPGTRLLVL.

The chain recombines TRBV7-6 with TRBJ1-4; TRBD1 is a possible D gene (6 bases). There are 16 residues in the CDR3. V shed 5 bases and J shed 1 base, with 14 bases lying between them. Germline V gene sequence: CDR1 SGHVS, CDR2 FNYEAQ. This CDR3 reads CASSKTGRGTNEKLFF. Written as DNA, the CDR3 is TGTGCCAGCAGCAAAACAGGGAGAGGAACTAATGAAAAACTGTTTTTT.

CDR3: CATSLADFYEQYF. The CDR3 coding sequence is TGTGCCACCAGCTTAGCGGATTTTTACGAGCAGTACTTC. The chain links TRBV15 to TRBJ2-7; a weak D match, TRBD2 (6 bases). CDR3 size: 13 residues. V was trimmed by 5 bases and J by 4 bases, leaving 12 bases between them. CDR1 is LNHNV, CDR2 YYDKDF, per germline (reference sequence).

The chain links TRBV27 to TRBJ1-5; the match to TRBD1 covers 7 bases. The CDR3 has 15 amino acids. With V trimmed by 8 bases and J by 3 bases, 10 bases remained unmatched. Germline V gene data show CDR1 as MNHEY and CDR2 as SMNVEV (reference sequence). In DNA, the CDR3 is TGTGCCAGCGGGTTAGTGGACAGGCCCAATCAGCCCCAGCATTTT. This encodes CASGLVDRPNQPQHF.

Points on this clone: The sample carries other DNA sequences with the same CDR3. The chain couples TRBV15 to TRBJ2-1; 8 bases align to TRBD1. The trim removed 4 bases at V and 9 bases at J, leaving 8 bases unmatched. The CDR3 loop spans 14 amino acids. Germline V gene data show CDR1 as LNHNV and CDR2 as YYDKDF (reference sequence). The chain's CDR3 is CATSKDRETGEQFF. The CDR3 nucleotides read TGTGCCACCAGCAAGGACAGGGAAACAGGTGAGCAGTTCTTC.

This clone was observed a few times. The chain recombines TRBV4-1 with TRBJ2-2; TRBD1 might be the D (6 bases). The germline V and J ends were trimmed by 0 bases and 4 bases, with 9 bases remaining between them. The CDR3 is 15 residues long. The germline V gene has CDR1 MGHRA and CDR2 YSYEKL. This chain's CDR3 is CASSQDGRGTGELFF. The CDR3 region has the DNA TGCGCCAGCAGCCAAGATGGCAGGGGCACCGGGGAGCTGTTTTTT.

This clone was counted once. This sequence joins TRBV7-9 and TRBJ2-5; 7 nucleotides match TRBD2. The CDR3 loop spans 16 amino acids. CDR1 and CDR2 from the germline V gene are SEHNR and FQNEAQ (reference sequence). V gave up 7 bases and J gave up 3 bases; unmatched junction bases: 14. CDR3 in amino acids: CASTPRRVGGKETQYF. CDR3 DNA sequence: TGTGCCAGCACCCCCAGGCGGGTGGGAGGGAAAGAGACCCAGTACTTC.

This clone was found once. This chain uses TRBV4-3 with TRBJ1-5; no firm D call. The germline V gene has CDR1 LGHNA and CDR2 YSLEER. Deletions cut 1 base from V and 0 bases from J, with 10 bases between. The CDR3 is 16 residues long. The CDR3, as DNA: TGCGCCAGCAGCCAAGGGGCAGAGAATAGCAATCAGCCCCAGCATTTT. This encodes CASSQGAENSNQPQHF.

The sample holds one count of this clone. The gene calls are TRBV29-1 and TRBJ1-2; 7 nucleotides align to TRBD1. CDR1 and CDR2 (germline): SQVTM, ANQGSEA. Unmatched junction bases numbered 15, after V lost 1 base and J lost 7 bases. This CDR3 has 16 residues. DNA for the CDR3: TGCAGCGTTGAAGGAAACCGGGACAGCGCCCTTGGTGGCTACACCTTC. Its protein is CSVEGNRDSALGGYTF. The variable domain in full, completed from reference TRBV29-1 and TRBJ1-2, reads SAVISQKPSRDICQRGTSLTIQCQVDSQVTMMFWYRQQPGQSLTLIATANQGSEATYESGFVIDKFPISRPNLTFSTLTVSNMSPEDSSIYLCSVEGNRDSALGGYTFGSGTRLTVV.

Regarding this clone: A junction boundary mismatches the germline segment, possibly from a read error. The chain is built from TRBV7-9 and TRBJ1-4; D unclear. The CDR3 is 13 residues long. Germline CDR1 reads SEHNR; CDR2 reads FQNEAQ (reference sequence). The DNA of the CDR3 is TGTTCCAGCAGCATTCAAACTAATGAAAAACTGTTTTTT. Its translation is CSSSIQTNEKLFF.

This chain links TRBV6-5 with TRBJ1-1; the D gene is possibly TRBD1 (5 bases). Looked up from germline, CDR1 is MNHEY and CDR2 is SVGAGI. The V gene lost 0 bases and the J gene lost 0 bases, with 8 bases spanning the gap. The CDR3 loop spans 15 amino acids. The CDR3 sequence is CASSYSGQMNTEAFF. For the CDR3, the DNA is TGTGCCAGCAGTTACTCGGGGCAGATGAACACTGAAGCTTTCTTT.

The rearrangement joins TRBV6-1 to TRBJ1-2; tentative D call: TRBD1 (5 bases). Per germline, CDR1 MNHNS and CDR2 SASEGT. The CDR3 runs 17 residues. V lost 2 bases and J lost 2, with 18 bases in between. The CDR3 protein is CASSEWYLGTGNYGYTF. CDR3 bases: TGTGCCAGCAGTGAATGGTATTTAGGGACTGGCAACTATGGCTACACCTTC.

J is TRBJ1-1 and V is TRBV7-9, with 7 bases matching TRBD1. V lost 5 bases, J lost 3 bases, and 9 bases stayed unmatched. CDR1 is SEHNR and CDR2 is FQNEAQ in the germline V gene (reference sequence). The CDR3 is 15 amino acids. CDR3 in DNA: TGTGCCAGCAGCCATGCCGGGACAGAGGACACTGAAGCTTTCTTT. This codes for CASSHAGTEDTEAFF.